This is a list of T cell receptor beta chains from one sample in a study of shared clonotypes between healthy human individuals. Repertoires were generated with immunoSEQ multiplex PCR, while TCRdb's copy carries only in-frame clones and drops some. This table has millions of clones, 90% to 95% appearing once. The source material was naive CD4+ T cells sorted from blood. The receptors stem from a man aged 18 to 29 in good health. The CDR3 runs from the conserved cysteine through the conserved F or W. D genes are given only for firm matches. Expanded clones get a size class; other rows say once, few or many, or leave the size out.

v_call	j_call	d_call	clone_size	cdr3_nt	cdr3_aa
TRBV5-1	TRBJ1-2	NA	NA	TGCGCCAGCAGCTTGGCCAGGGCCGATGGCTACACCTTC	CASSLARADGYTF
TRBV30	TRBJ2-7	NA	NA	TGTGCCTGGAGTCCGGCGAACTACGAGCAGTACTTC	CAWSPANYEQYF
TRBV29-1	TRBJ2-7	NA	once	TGCAGCGGCGTTCAGGGGAACGAGCAGTACTTC	CSGVQGNEQYF
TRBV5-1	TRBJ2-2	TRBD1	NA	TGCGCCAGCAGCTTGTATGCCGGGACAGGGGGCATCGGGGAGCTGTTTTTT	CASSLYAGTGGIGELFF
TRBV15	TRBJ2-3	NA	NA	TGTGCCACCAGCAGAGATCTCGCGGGCAGCACAGATACGCAGTATTTT	CATSRDLAGSTDTQYF
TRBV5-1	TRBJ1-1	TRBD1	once	TGCGCCAGCAGCCTAAACCGGGACAGCCTTGAAGCTTTCTTT	CASSLNRDSLEAFF
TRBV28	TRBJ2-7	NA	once	TGTGCCAGCAGTTCCTCCCGAAGGGGATCCTACGAGCAGTACTTC	CASSSSRRGSYEQYF
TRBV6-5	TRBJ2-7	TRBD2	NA	TGTGCCAGCAGTTACGGAGGGACTACCGCCTTCTACGAGCAGTACTTC	CASSYGGTTAFYEQYF
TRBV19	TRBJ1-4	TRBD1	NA	TGTGCCAGTAGCACCTTCGACAGGGCGCCTCGGGGGGGACTGTTTTTT	CASSTFDRAPRGGLFF
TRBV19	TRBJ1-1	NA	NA	TGTGCCAGTAGTATGAAGGGAAGCCCTGAAGCTTTCTTT	CASSMKGSPEAFF
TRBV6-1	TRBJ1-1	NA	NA	TGTGCCAGCAGTGAATTCATAAGTCGCGGGGGCACCCTGGCTTTCTTT	CASSEFISRGGTLAFF
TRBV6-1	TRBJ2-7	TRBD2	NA	TGTGCCAGCAGTGAAGGGCTAGCGGCAGTCTACGAGCAGTACTTC	CASSEGLAAVYEQYF
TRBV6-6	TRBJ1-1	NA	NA	TGTGCCAGCAGGGACGGGTCGACGGTAAAGAACACTGAAGCTTTCTTT	CASRDGSTVKNTEAFF
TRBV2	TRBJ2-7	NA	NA	TGTGCCAGCAGTTCTTTGACAGCTACCTACGAGCAGTACTTC	CASSSLTATYEQYF
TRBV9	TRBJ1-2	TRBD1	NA	TGTGCCAGCAGCGTAGCGGGGACAGGTTTTTATGGCTACACCTTC	CASSVAGTGFYGYTF
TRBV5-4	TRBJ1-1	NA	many	TGTGCCAGCAGCCCGGGAGGGTGGGTGGAGAACACTGAAGCTTTCTTT	CASSPGGWVENTEAFF
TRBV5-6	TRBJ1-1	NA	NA	TGTGCCAGCAGCTTTCGGGTAGTTCAACCTCACACTGAAGCTTTCTTT	CASSFRVVQPHTEAFF
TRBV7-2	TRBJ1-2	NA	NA	TGTGCCAGCAGCTTAGATCAGGGCGCCTATGGCTACACCTTC	CASSLDQGAYGYTF
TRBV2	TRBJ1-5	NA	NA	TGTGCCAGCAGTGGGTGGTCGGAACAGGGCAACCCATATAGCAATCAGCCCCAGCATTTT	CASSGWSEQGNPYSNQPQHF
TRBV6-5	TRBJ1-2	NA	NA	TGTGCCAGCAGTCTTCGGGGCTATGGCTACACCTTC	CASSLRGYGYTF
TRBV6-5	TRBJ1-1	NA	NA	TGTGCCAGCAGTTACTCTCTTGGCACTGAAGCTTTCTTT	CASSYSLGTEAFF
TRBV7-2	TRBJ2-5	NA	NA	TGTGCCAGCAGCAGACGGGGCACTCAAGAGACCCAGTACTTC	CASSRRGTQETQYF
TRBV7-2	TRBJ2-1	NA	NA	TGTGCCAGCAGCTTAAACTGGGCCCCGGGTAATGAGCAGTTCTTC	CASSLNWAPGNEQFF
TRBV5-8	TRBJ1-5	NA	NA	TGTGCCAGCAGCTTCCTCAATCAGCCCCAGCATTTT	CASSFLNQPQHF
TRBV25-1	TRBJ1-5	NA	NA	TGTGCCAGCAGTGAAGGGGGATCGCACAGTCAGCCCCAGCATTTT	CASSEGGSHSQPQHF
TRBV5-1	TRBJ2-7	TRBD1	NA	TGCGCCAGCAGCTTTCAGACAGGGGCTATCAACGAGCAGTACTTC	CASSFQTGAINEQYF
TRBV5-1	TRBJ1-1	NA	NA	TGCGCCAGCAGCTCGGGGGAGACTGAAGCTTTCTTT	CASSSGETEAFF
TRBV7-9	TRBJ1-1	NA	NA	TGTGCCAGCAGCCTAGACAGGTGGAGCACTGAAGCTTTCTTT	CASSLDRWSTEAFF
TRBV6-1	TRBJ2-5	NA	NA	TGTGCCAGCACCCCCGGTGGAGAGACCCAGTACTTC	CASTPGGETQYF
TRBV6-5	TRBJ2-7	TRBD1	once	TGTGCCAGCAGCCTAGGACAGGGCAGCGAGCAGTACTTC	CASSLGQGSEQYF
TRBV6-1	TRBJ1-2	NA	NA	TGTGCCAGCAGTGTGGACAGTTTCTATGGCTACACCTTC	CASSVDSFYGYTF
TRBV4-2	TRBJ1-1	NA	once	TGTGCCAGCAGCCAATCGTCAGGGGAGGAAGCTTTCTTT	CASSQSSGEEAFF
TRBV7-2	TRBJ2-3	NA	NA	TGTGCCAGCAGCTCTACCGTCTTAATCACAGATACGCAGTATTTT	CASSSTVLITDTQYF
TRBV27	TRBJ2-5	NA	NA	TGTGCCAGCAGTTTATCCCGTTATGCGGCTCAAGAGACCCAGTACTTC	CASSLSRYAAQETQYF
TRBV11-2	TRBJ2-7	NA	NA	TGTGCCAGCAGCTTAGAGCGTACAGGCGAGCAGTACTTC	CASSLERTGEQYF
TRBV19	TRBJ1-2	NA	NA	TGTGCCAGTAGGGGTTATGAGATTGGCTACACCTTC	CASRGYEIGYTF